The T cell receptor (beta chain) under discussion was sequenced for a study of blood T cell repertoires in COVID-19. Looking at the study overall: The origin of the acute and convalescent COVID-19 samples was the United States, Italy and Spain.

V was clipped by 3 bases and J by 5 bases, with 9 bases between them. Germline V CDR1 and CDR2: GTSNPN, SVGIG (reference sequence). This CDR3 is 12 amino acids long. Clones were sequenced by immunoSEQ multiplex PCR, and TCRdb holds only the in-frame ones, with some missing. Of more than 350,000 clones detected, 75% to 90% appear once; the ten largest clones hold about 1%. Input material: PBMCs or T cells enriched from blood (not recorded which). This clonotype originated in a man aged 18-30 years who had recovered from COVID-19. The chain recombines TRBV30 with TRBJ2-3; a weak D match, TRBD2 (6 bases). DNA of the CDR3: TGTGCCTGGAGGGCTAGCGTAGATACGCAGTATTTT. This gives the protein CAWRASVDTQYF.